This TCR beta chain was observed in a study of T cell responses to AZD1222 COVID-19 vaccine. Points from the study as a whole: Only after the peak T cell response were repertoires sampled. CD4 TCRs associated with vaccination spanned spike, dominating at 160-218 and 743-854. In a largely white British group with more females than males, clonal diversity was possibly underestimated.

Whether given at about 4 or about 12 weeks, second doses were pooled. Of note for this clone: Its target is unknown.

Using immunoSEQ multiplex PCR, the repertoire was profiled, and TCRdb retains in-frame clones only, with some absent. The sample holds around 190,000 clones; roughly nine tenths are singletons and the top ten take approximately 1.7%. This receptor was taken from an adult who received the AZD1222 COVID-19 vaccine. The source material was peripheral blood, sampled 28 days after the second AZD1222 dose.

In DNA form, the CDR3 reads TGCGCCAGCAGCTTGTTTGGGCCTAGGTATAATTCACCCCTCCACTTT. Protein product: CASSLFGPRYNSPLHF. V gene TRBV5-1 combines with J gene TRBJ1-6; no clear D. V lost 1 base, J lost 4 bases, and 12 bases lay in between. CDR3 size: 16 residues. Germline V gene sequence: CDR1 SGHRS, CDR2 YFSETQ.